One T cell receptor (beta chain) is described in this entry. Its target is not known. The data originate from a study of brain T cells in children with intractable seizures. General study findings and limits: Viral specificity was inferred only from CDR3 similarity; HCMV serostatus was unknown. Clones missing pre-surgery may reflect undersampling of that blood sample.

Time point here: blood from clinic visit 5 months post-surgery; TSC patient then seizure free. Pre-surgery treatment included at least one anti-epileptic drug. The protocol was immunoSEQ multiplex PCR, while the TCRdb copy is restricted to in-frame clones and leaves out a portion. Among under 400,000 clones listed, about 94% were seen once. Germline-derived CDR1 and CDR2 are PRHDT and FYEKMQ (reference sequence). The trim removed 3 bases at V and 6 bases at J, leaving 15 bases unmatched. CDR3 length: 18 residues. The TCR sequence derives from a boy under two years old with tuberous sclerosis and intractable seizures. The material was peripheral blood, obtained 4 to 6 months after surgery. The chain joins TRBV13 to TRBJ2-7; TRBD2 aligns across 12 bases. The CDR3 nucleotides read TGTGCCAGCAGCTTTTCTTGGACTAGCGGGGAATCGGGTCTCGAGCAGTACTTC. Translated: CASSFSWTSGESGLEQYF.